These T cell receptor beta chains were read from a single sample in a study of blood T cell repertoires in COVID-19. Libraries were prepared by immunoSEQ multiplex PCR; TCRdb keeps only in-frame clonotypes and omits some of them. The sample yields tens of thousands of clones, approximately 84% seen once. The sequenced sample was peripheral blood. The origin of the receptors is a man aged 60 to 75 with COVID-19, enrolled during active disease. Each CDR3 is given with its conserved first and last residue. The D gene is left open where the match is weak. Rows give clone size only sometimes, using once, few, many, or a class for an expanded clone.

length: 15
D: -
J: TRBJ1-4
V: TRBV6-5
size: -
CDR3: CASSYRGPGNEKLFF
DNA: TGTGCCAGCAGTTACAGGGGCCCCGGGAATGAAAAACTGTTTTTT

length: 15
D: -
J: TRBJ1-2
V: TRBV6-5
size: -
CDR3: CASSYARGFDYGYTF
DNA: TGTGCCAGCAGTTACGCCCGGGGATTCGACTATGGCTACACCTTC

length: 15
D: TRBD1
J: TRBJ1-2
V: TRBV7-2
size: -
CDR3: CASSTYRGPSSGYTF
DNA: TGTGCCAGCAGCACTTACAGGGGGCCGTCGAGTGGCTACACCTTC

length: 14
D: TRBD1
J: TRBJ2-1
V: TRBV18
size: -
CDR3: CASSLGDRGNEQFF
DNA: TGTGCCAGCTCACTCGGGGACAGGGGTAATGAGCAGTTCTTC

length: 16
D: TRBD1
J: TRBJ1-2
V: TRBV18
size: -
CDR3: CASSPPQGQGVRGYTF
DNA: TGTGCCAGCTCACCACCGCAAGGACAGGGGGTGCGGGGCTACACCTTC

length: 14
D: TRBD2
J: TRBJ2-2
V: TRBV6-5
size: once
CDR3: CASSRGGDTGELFF
DNA: TGTGCCAGCAGTCGGGGGGGCGACACCGGGGAGCTGTTTTTT

length: 17
D: TRBD1
J: TRBJ2-2
V: TRBV10-3
size: -
CDR3: CAISDPAAGGDVGELFF
DNA: TGTGCCATCAGTGATCCGGCGGCAGGGGGTGACGTCGGGGAGCTGTTTTTT

length: 17
D: -
J: TRBJ2-1
V: TRBV11-2
size: once
CDR3: CASSPLLATDSYNEQFF
DNA: TGTGCCAGCAGCCCACTCCTAGCGACCGACTCCTACAATGAGCAGTTCTTC

length: 14
D: TRBD2
J: TRBJ2-7
V: TRBV11-2
size: -
CDR3: CASSLLAGSNEQYF
DNA: TGTGCCAGCAGCTTACTAGCGGGATCGAACGAGCAGTACTTC

length: 15
D: -
J: TRBJ1-2
V: TRBV6-1
size: few
CDR3: CASSENGGRIYGYTF
DNA: TGTGCCAGCAGTGAAAATGGTGGCAGGATCTATGGCTACACCTTC

length: 14
D: TRBD1
J: TRBJ1-5
V: TRBV7-2
size: -
CDR3: CASSTRQGGQPQHF
DNA: TGTGCCAGCAGCACTAGACAGGGGGGTCAGCCCCAGCATTTT

length: 15
D: -
J: TRBJ1-5
V: TRBV5-1
size: -
CDR3: CASSLAGERNQPQHF
DNA: TGCGCCAGCAGCTTGGCGGGGGAAAGAAATCAGCCCCAGCATTTT

length: 15
D: -
J: TRBJ2-5
V: TRBV18
size: -
CDR3: CASSPSRGLEETQYF
DNA: TGTGCCAGCTCACCTTCTCGGGGGTTGGAAGAGACCCAGTACTTC

length: 16
D: -
J: TRBJ2-3
V: TRBV3-1/TRBV3-2
size: -
CDR3: CASSLQDIASTDTQYF
DNA: TGTGCCAGCAGCCTACAGGACATTGCTAGCACAGATACGCAGTATTTT

length: 16
D: TRBD1
J: TRBJ2-3
V: TRBV5-1
size: -
CDR3: CASSFEPGQATDTQYF
DNA: TGCGCCAGCAGCTTCGAACCGGGACAGGCAACAGATACGCAGTATTTT

length: 16
D: TRBD2
J: TRBJ2-1
V: TRBV4-2
size: -
CDR3: CASSLEGLAGGGEQFF
DNA: TGTGCCAGCAGCCTCGAAGGACTAGCGGGAGGTGGTGAGCAGTTCTTC

length: 16
D: -
J: TRBJ2-5
V: TRBV11-2
size: -
CDR3: CASSLDGVAVVETQYF
DNA: TGTGCCAGCAGCTTAGACGGGGTAGCGGTCGTTGAGACCCAGTACTTC

length: 15
D: -
J: TRBJ2-1
V: TRBV30
size: -
CDR3: CAWSMGEVLLNEQFF
DNA: TGTGCCTGGAGTATGGGGGAGGTCCTCCTCAATGAGCAGTTCTTC

length: 13
D: -
J: TRBJ1-1
V: TRBV28
size: -
CDR3: CASSFQGNTEAFF
DNA: TGTGCCAGCAGTTTCCAGGGGAACACTGAAGCTTTCTTT

length: 14
D: -
J: TRBJ1-1
V: TRBV11-2
size: -
CDR3: CASSLQPGAGEAFF
DNA: TGTGCCAGCAGCTTACAGCCGGGAGCAGGAGAAGCTTTCTTT

length: 17
D: TRBD2
J: TRBJ2-1
V: TRBV11-2
size: -
CDR3: CASSLDFGLAGYSEQFF
DNA: TGTGCCAGCAGCTTAGATTTTGGACTAGCGGGATACAGTGAGCAGTTCTTC

length: 14
D: -
J: TRBJ1-4
V: TRBV4-1
size: -
CDR3: CASTEGSTNEKLFF
DNA: TGCGCCAGCACCGAGGGATCAACTAATGAAAAACTGTTTTTT

length: 16
D: TRBD1
J: TRBJ2-2
V: TRBV28
size: -
CDR3: CASRWSGTGNTGELFF
DNA: TGTGCCAGCAGATGGTCCGGGACAGGGAACACCGGGGAGCTGTTTTTT

length: 14
D: TRBD1
J: TRBJ1-1
V: TRBV3-1/TRBV3-2
size: -
CDR3: CASSVRDRVGEAFF
DNA: TGTGCCAGCAGCGTCCGGGACAGGGTGGGGGAAGCTTTCTTT

length: 17
D: -
J: TRBJ1-5
V: TRBV4-1
size: once
CDR3: CASSQGRPLRSNQPQHF
DNA: TGCGCCAGCAGCCAAGGCCGCCCGTTGAGGAGCAATCAGCCCCAGCATTTT

length: 13
D: -
J: TRBJ1-2
V: TRBV10-2
size: -
CDR3: CATQQGFALGYTF
DNA: TGCGCCACCCAACAGGGCTTTGCCCTTGGCTACACCTTC

length: 15
D: TRBD1
J: TRBJ2-5
V: TRBV15
size: -
CDR3: CATTRQGAGVETQYF
DNA: TGTGCCACCACCCGACAGGGGGCCGGCGTCGAGACCCAGTACTTC

length: 15
D: TRBD1
J: TRBJ2-5
V: TRBV5-6
size: -
CDR3: CASSGWQGVQETQYF
DNA: TGTGCCAGCAGCGGGTGGCAGGGGGTCCAAGAGACCCAGTACTTC

length: 14
D: -
J: TRBJ1-1
V: TRBV7-3
size: -
CDR3: CASSLRQENTEAFF
DNA: TGTGCCAGCAGCTTACGACAGGAGAACACTGAAGCTTTCTTT

length: 17
D: TRBD1
J: TRBJ2-6
V: TRBV9
size: -
CDR3: CASSVDSGGLGANVLTF
DNA: TGTGCCAGCAGCGTAGATTCAGGGGGCCTTGGGGCCAACGTCCTGACTTTC

length: 15
D: -
J: TRBJ1-1
V: TRBV27
size: -
CDR3: CASTGAGTQNTEAFF
DNA: TGTGCCAGCACTGGGGCCGGGACACAGAACACTGAAGCTTTCTTT

length: 15
D: -
J: TRBJ1-2
V: TRBV5-4
size: -
CDR3: CASSRDSLLSGGYTF
DNA: TGTGCCAGCAGCCGCGACAGTTTGTTATCCGGTGGCTACACCTTC

length: 11
D: -
J: TRBJ2-1
V: TRBV3-1/TRBV3-2
size: once
CDR3: CASSQVSEQFF
DNA: TGTGCCAGCAGCCAAGTGAGTGAGCAGTTCTTC

length: 15
D: -
J: TRBJ1-1
V: TRBV7-6
size: -
CDR3: CASSLEGSLGTEAFF
DNA: TGTGCCAGCAGCTTAGAGGGGTCTCTGGGCACTGAAGCTTTCTTT

length: 13
D: TRBD1
J: TRBJ1-2
V: TRBV11-2
size: once
CDR3: CASQRTGDYGYTF
DNA: TGTGCCAGCCAACGGACAGGGGACTATGGCTACACCTTC

length: 15
D: TRBD1
J: TRBJ2-1
V: TRBV9
size: -
CDR3: CASSADRGTYNEQFF
DNA: TGTGCCAGCAGCGCAGACAGGGGGACCTACAATGAGCAGTTCTTC

length: 19
D: TRBD1
J: TRBJ1-6
V: TRBV7-2
size: few
CDR3: CASSKRGQGRILYNSPLHF
DNA: TGTGCCAGCAGCAAACGCGGACAGGGTCGTATCCTCTATAATTCACCCCTCCACTTT

length: 15
D: -
J: TRBJ1-3
V: TRBV3-1/TRBV3-2
size: -
CDR3: CASSQGWSSGNTIYF
DNA: TGTGCCAGCAGCCAAGGATGGAGCTCTGGAAACACCATATATTTT

length: 12
D: -
J: TRBJ1-2
V: TRBV12-3/TRBV12-4
size: -
CDR3: CASSFPGYGYTF
DNA: TGTGCCAGCAGTTTTCCGGGGTATGGCTACACCTTC